This entry lists 14 T cell receptor beta chains sequenced from one sample in a study of identical twins. In TCRdb, the 5' RACE reads were re-called with MiXCR into one record per CDR3 protein. Among 200,000 to 250,000 distinct CDR3 sequences listed, about an eighth were seen once. The material sequenced was memory (CD45RO+) T cells sorted from blood. These receptors were obtained from a young woman in good health.

The rearrangement links TRBV21-1 to TRBJ2-1; the table's TRBD2 call for D was not verified on the DNA. TRBV21-1 is marked as a pseudogene. There are 16 residues in the CDR3. CDR3 residues: CASSKEPSGSLDEQFF. The CDR3 bases are TGTGCCAGCAGCAAAGAACCTAGCGGGAGTCTCGATGAGCAGTTCTTC.

The V gene is TRBV27, the J gene TRBJ1-1, with 9 nucleotides matching TRBD1. The length of the CDR3 is 16 residues. V was clipped by 4 bases and J by 6 bases; unmatched bases: 12. Germline CDR1 reads MNHEY; CDR2 reads SMNVEV (reference sequence). For the CDR3, the DNA is TGTGCCAGCAGTTCCTTAACAGGGGGCAAAGACTCTGAAGCTTTCTTT. Translated: CASSSLTGGKDSEAFF.

This clonotype was observed a single time. Just one base apart from a much larger clone, this may be a read error. The V call is TRBV15, the J call TRBJ2-1; 8 bases map to TRBD1. This CDR3 is built from 14 residues. V lost 3 bases, J lost 6 bases, and 4 bases stayed unmatched. Germline assignment: CDR1 LNHNV and CDR2 YYDKDF (reference sequence). The CDR3 coding sequence is TGTGCCACCAGCAGGAACAGGGGGTCCAATGAGCAGTTCTTC. This encodes CATSRNRGSNEQFF.

This clonotype showed up just a few times. The chain employs TRBV25-1 and TRBJ2-1; no clear D gene. This CDR3 is 15 amino acids long. With 3 bases removed from V and 0 bases from J, the gap between germline ends came to 9 bases. Per the germline V gene, CDR1 is MGHDK and CDR2 is SYGVNS. This CDR3 is CASSEPRSSYNEQFF. CDR3 sequence (DNA): TGTGCCAGCAGTGAGCCCCGAAGCTCCTACAATGAGCAGTTCTTC.

V and J are TRBV29-1 and TRBJ1-1; D possibly corresponds to TRBD1 (5 bases). This CDR3 is 13 amino acids long. V was clipped by 2 bases and J by 0 bases, with 7 bases between them. Germline CDR1 SQVTM, CDR2 ANQGSEA. The CDR3 protein is CSVEWGLNTEAFF. CDR3 in DNA: TGCAGCGTTGAATGGGGCCTGAACACTGAAGCTTTCTTT.

This clonotype was counted between two and nine times. The chain combines TRBV10-3 with TRBJ1-1, with D perhaps matching TRBD1 (5 bases). The ends were cut back, 4 bases at V and 5 bases at J, with 11 bases in the middle. Germline lookup yields CDR1 ENHRY and CDR2 SYGVKD. This CDR3 region has 13 residues. In DNA form, the CDR3 reads TGTGCCATCAGTGGGGGGGGGAAAACTGAAGCTTTCTTT. Amino acid sequence: CAISGGGKTEAFF.

V and J are TRBV21-1 and TRBJ2-4. TRBV21-1 is a recognized pseudogene. This CDR3 has 14 residues. The CDR3 region has the DNA TGTGCCAGCATCACAGGGTTAACAAAAAACATTCAGTACTTC. Protein: CASITGLTKNIQYF.

This clonotype was counted ten times or more. The CDR3 loop is CASSVGGWRYTF. DNA of the CDR3: TGTGCCAGCAGCGTCGGGGGTTGGCGCTACACCTTC. The rearrangement uses TRBV7-2 and TRBJ1-2; tentatively, D is TRBD1 (5 bases). The CDR3 extends over 12 amino acids. Per germline, CDR1 SGHTA and CDR2 FQGNSA. V was shortened by 5 bases and J by 9 bases, with 13 bases between the two germline ends.

Worth noting for this clonotype: The junction shows a germline mismatch at one end, possibly a read error. The J gene is TRBJ2-1, the V gene TRBV5-1; D may be TRBD1 (6 bases). The CDR3 is 11 residues long. Germline CDR1 and CDR2: SGHRS and YFSETQ. The CDR3 bases are TGCGCCAGCAGCTTGGGGAGACAGGTGGTCTTC. Its translation: CASSLGRQVVF. The complete variable domain, with remaining parts taken from reference TRBV5-1 and TRBJ2-1, reads KAGVTQTPRYLIKTRGQQVTLSCSPISGHRSVSWYQQTPGQGLQFLFEYFSETQRNKGNFPGRFSGRQFSNSRSEMNVSTLELGDSALYLCASSLGRQVVFGPGTRLTVL.

In its sample, this clonotype was seen a few times. This sequence joins TRBV2 and TRBJ2-1; possibly TRBD2 for D (6 bases). CDR1 and CDR2 (germline): SNHLY, FYNNEI. V was pared by 6 bases and J by 12 bases, with 18 bases between. This CDR3 spans 13 amino acids. The CDR3 nucleotides are TGTGCCAGCAGGCCCGGCGGGGCTAGCCGGCAGTTCTTC. Its protein product is CASRPGGASRQFF.

The chain is built from TRBV18 and TRBJ1-5; D not certain. CDR1 is KGHSH, CDR2 LQKENI, per germline. The length of the CDR3 is 13 residues. The V end lost 5 bases, the J end lost 6 bases, and 11 bases lay between the germline ends. CDR3 protein: CASSAHTGQPQHF. For the CDR3, the DNA is TGTGCCAGCTCAGCCCATACGGGTCAGCCCCAGCATTTT.

This clonotype came up many times. The rearrangement uses TRBV15 and TRBJ2-3; a weak D match, TRBD2 (5 bases). The length of the CDR3 is 15 residues. Germline loops: CDR1 LNHNV, CDR2 YYDKDF (reference sequence). V was clipped by 8 bases and J by 1 base, with 16 bases between them. CDR3 region: CATGSRAEGTDTQYF. The CDR3, as DNA: TGTGCCACCGGGAGCCGAGCGGAGGGCACAGATACGCAGTATTTT.

This clonotype was observed a few times. V gene TRBV21-1 combines with J gene TRBJ2-5; the D call TRBD2 from the table was never checked on the DNA. TRBV21-1 is deemed a pseudogene. This CDR3 has 14 amino acids. The CDR3 sequence: CASSVGLAEETQYF. The CDR3 DNA follows: TGTGCCAGCAGCGTCGGACTAGCGGAAGAGACCCAGTACTTC.

In this sample, this clonotype turned up a few times. The chain employs TRBV12-3 or TRBV12-4 and TRBJ1-1, with TRBD1 as a possible D gene (6 bases). V was clipped by 3 bases and J by 3 bases, with 8 bases between them. The CDR3 length is 13 residues. The CDR3 here is CASSLKGDTEAFF. The CDR3 bases are TGTGCCAGCAGTTTGAAGGGGGACACTGAAGCTTTCTTT.